This T cell receptor beta chain was documented in a study of Graves' ophthalmopathy and Graves' hyperthyroidism. The CDR3 has 16 residues. Germline CDR1 reads MNHNS; CDR2 reads SASEGT. The V end was cut by 4 bases, the J end by 3 bases, with 16 bases between. The authors amplified TCR beta CDR3 regions from RNA transcripts. After a first-round RT-PCR with HTBI primers, a second-round multiplex PCR was run. Each CDR3 protein is one row after TCRdb ran MiXCR on the multiplex PCR reads. The sample comprises hundreds of thousands of distinct CDR3 sequences, 22% of which are singletons, and approximately 7% rests with the top ten. This clonotype was seen ten or more times.

The sequenced sample consisted of peripheral blood. This receptor was identified in a young woman with stable Graves' hyperthyroidism. Some clones in this sample may be carry-over from other donors' samples. V is TRBV6-1 and J is TRBJ1-5; D gene uncertain. CDR3 sequence (DNA): TGTGCCAGCAGTGCACCTGAGAGGGAACCCAATCAGCCCCAGCATTTT. The encoded protein is CASSAPEREPNQPQHF.